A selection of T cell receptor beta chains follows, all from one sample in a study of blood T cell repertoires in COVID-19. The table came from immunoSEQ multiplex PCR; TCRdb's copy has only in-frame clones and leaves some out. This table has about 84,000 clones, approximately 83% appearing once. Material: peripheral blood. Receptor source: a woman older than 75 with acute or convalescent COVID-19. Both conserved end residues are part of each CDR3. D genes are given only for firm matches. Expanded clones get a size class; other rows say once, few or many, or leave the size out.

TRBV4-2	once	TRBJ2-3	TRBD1	TGTGCCAGCAGCGCCCGACAGGGCAGCACAGATACGCAGTATTTT	CASSARQGSTDTQYF
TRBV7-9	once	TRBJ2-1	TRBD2	TGTGCCAGCAGCTCAGGACTAGCGGACTCCTACAATGAGCAGTTCTTC	CASSSGLADSYNEQFF
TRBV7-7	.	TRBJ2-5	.	TGTGCTAGCAGCTCCCAAACCGGACAACAAGAGACCCAGTACTTC	CASSSQTGQQETQYF
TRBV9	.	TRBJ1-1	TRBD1	TGTGCCAGCAGCGTAGAAGCCAGGGGGAGGTACACTGAAGCTTTCTTT	CASSVEARGRYTEAFF
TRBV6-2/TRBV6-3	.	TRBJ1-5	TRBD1	TGTGCCAGCAGTCAGACAGGGGACAATCAGCCCCAGCATTTT	CASSQTGDNQPQHF
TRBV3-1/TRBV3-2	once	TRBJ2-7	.	TGTGCCAGCAGCCTTGGAAGCGGTTCCTACGAGCAGTACTTC	CASSLGSGSYEQYF
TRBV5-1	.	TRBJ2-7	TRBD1	TGCGCCAGCAGCTTGGCCCCAGGGGGAGACTACGAGCAGTACTTC	CASSLAPGGDYEQYF
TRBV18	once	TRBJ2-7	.	TGTGCCAGCTCACAGACCTGGGGAGGGGACAACGAGCAGTACTTC	CASSQTWGGDNEQYF
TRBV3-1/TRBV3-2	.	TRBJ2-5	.	TGTGCCAGCAGCCAAGCTTCGGGAGTCCAAGAGACCCAGTACTTC	CASSQASGVQETQYF
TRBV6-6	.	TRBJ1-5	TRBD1	TGTGCCAGCAGTTACTGGACAGGGAGCAATCAGCCCCAGCATTTT	CASSYWTGSNQPQHF
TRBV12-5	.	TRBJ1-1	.	TGTGCTAGTGGAAGCGAGACTGAAGCTTTCTTT	CASGSETEAFF
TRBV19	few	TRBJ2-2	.	TGTGCCAGTACCCCCAGGGTGAACACCGGGGAGCTGTTTTTT	CASTPRVNTGELFF
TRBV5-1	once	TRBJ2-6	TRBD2	TGCGCCAGCAGCTTGGAACTAGCGGGAGGGTCTGGGGCCAACGTCCTGACTTTC	CASSLELAGGSGANVLTF
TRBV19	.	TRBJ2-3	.	TGTGCCAGTAGTACTATTCAGGGTAGCACAGATACGCAGTATTTT	CASSTIQGSTDTQYF
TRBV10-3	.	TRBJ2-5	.	TGTGCCACCAAAGAGACTGAAGAGACCCAGTACTTC	CATKETEETQYF
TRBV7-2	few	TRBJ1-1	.	TGTGCCAGCACCCAAGACAGAAACACTGAAGCTTTCTTT	CASTQDRNTEAFF
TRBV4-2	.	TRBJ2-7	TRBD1	TGTGCCAGCAGCCCCACAGGGGGCCGGGACGAGCAGTACTTC	CASSPTGGRDEQYF
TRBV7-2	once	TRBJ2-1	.	TGTGCCAGCAGCTTCTACAGGGAGGGTGAGCAGTTCTTC	CASSFYREGEQFF
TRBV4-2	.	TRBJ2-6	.	TGTGCCAGCAGCCAAGATTTTGGCATTCCAACTGGGGCCAACGTCCTGACTTTC	CASSQDFGIPTGANVLTF
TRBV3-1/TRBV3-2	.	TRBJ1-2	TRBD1	TGTGCCAGCAGCTTTCAGGGGGCCTATGGCTACACCTTC	CASSFQGAYGYTF
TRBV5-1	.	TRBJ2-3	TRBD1	TGCGCCAGCAGCTTGGGGGGACAGGGCCCAGATACGCAGTATTTT	CASSLGGQGPDTQYF
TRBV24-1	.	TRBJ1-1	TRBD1	TGTGCCACCAGTGATCCTATAACACAGGGGGCGAATGTCACTGAAGCTTTCTTT	CATSDPITQGANVTEAFF
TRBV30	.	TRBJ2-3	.	TGTGCCTGGACTAGGGACTCCGTTACAGATACGCAGTATTTT	CAWTRDSVTDTQYF
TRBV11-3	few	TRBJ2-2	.	TGTGCCAGCAGCTATCCGGGAAGTAAATACACCGGGGAGCTGTTTTTT	CASSYPGSKYTGELFF
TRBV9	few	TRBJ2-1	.	TGTGCCAGCAGCCCCGGGGGAACGAGCTCCTACAATGAGCAGTTCTTC	CASSPGGTSSYNEQFF
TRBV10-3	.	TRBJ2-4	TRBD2	TGTGCCATCAGTGAGTCGTGGGCTAGCGGGGCCATAGCCAAAAACATTCAGTACTTC	CAISESWASGAIAKNIQYF
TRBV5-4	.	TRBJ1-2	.	TGTGCCAGCAGCGAGGGACTGGACTATGGCTACACCTTC	CASSEGLDYGYTF
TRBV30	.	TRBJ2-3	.	TGTGCCTGGAGTCGGCCTATCGGGGGCACAGATACGCAGTATTTT	CAWSRPIGGTDTQYF
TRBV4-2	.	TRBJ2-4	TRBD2	TGTGCCAGCAGCCAAGATGAGCTAGCGGGATCCGTGGGGTTAGCCAAAAACATTCAGTACTTC	CASSQDELAGSVGLAKNIQYF
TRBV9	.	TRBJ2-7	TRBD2	TGTGCCAGCAGCGTAGAAGTGGGAGGGCCAGGCGAGCAGTACTTC	CASSVEVGGPGEQYF
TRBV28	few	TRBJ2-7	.	TGTGCCAGCAGTTCCTGGACTACTTCCTACGAGCAGTACTTC	CASSSWTTSYEQYF
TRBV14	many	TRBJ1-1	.	TGTGCCAGCAGCCGTGACAGGAACACTGAAGCTTTCTTT	CASSRDRNTEAFF
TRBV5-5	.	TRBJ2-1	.	TGTGCCAGCAGCTTGGTGGGGGCGGGAGCCGATGAGCAGTTCTTC	CASSLVGAGADEQFF
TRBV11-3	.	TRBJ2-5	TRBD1	TGTGCCAGCAGCGACAGGGGGCGGGAGACCCAGTACTTC	CASSDRGRETQYF
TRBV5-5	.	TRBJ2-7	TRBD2	TGTGCCAGCAGCTTGCGGTGGACTAGCGGTACCGCTTCCTACGAGCAGTACTTC	CASSLRWTSGTASYEQYF
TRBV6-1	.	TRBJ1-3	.	TGTGCCAGCAGTGAAGCGCAGGGAGGCTCTGGAAACACCATATATTTT	CASSEAQGGSGNTIYF
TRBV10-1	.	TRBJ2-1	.	TGCGCCAGCAGTGAGTCGGGAGGTAGGGAGCAGTTCTTC	CASSESGGREQFF